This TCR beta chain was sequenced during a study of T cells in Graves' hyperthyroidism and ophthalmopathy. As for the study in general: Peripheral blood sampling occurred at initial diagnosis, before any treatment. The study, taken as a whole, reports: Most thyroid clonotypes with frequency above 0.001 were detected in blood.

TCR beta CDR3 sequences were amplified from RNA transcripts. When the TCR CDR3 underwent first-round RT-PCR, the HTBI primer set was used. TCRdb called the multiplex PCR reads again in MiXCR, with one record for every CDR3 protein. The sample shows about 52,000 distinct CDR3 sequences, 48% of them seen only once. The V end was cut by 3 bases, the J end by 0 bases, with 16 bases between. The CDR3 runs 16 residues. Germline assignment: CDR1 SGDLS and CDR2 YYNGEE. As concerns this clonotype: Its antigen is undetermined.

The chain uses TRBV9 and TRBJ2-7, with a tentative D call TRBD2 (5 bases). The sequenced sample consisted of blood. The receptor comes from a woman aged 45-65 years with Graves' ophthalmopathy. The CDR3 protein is CASSETPGSTSYEQYF. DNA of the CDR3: TGTGCCAGCAGCGAAACCCCGGGATCTACCTCCTACGAGCAGTACTTC.